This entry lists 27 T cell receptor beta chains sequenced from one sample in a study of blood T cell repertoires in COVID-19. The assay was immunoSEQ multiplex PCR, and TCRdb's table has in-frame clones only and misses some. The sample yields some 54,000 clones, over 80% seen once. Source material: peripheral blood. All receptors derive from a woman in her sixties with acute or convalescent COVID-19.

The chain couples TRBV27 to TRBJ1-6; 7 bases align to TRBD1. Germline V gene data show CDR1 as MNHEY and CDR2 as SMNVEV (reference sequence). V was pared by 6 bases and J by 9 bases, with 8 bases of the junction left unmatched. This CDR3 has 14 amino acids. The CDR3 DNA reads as TGTGCCAGCAGCCAGGGGGTTTTTGGTTCACCCCTCCACTTT. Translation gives CASSQGVFGSPLHF.

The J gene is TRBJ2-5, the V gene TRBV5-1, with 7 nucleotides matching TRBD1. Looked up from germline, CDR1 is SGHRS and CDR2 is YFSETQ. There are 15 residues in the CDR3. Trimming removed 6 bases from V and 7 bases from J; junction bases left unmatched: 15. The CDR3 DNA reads TGCGCCAGCAAACAGGGGTATACCCGCGATTTGACCCAGTACTTC. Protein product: CASKQGYTRDLTQYF.

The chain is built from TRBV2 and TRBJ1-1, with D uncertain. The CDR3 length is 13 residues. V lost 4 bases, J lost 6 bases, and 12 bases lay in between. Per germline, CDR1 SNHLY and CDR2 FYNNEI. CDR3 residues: CASSVEGVSEAFF. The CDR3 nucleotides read TGTGCCAGCAGTGTGGAGGGAGTATCTGAAGCTTTCTTT. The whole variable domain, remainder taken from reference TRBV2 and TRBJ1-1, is EPEVTQTPSHQVTQMGQEVILRCVPISNHLYFYWYRQILGQKVEFLVSFYNNEISEKSEIFDDQFSVERPDGSNFTLKIRSTKLEDSAMYFCASSVEGVSEAFFGQGTRLTVV.

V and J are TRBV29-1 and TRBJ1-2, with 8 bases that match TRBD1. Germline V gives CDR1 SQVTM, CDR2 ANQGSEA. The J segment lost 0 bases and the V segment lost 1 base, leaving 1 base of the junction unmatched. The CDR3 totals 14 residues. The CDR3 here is CSVEVGQANYGYTF. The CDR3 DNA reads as TGCAGCGTTGAAGTGGGACAGGCTAACTATGGCTACACCTTC.

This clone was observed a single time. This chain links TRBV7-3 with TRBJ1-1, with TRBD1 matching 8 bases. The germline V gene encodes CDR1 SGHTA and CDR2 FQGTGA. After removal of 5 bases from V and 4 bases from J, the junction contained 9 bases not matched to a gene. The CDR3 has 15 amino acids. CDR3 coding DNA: TGTGCCAGCAGCCTCGCAGGGGGCGGGAGCACTGAAGCTTTCTTT. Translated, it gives CASSLAGGGSTEAFF.

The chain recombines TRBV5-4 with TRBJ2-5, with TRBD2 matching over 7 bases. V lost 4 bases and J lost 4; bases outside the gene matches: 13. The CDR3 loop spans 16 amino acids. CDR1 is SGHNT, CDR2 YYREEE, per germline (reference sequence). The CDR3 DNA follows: TGTGCCAGCAGCCTGTCCGGGACTACTCGCTCAGAGACCCAGTACTTC. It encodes CASSLSGTTRSETQYF. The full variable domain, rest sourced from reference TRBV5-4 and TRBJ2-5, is ETGVTQSPTHLIKTRGQQVTLRCSSQSGHNTVSWYQQALGQGPQFIFQYYREEENGRGNFPPRFSGLQFPNYSSELNVNALELDDSALYLCASSLSGTTRSETQYFGPGTRLLVL.

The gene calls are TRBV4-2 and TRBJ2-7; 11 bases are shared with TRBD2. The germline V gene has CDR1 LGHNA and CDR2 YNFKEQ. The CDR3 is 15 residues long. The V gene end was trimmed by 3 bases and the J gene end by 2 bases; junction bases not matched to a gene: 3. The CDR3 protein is CASSQGLAEAYEQYF. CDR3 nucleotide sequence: TGTGCCAGCAGCCAGGGACTAGCGGAGGCCTACGAGCAGTACTTC.

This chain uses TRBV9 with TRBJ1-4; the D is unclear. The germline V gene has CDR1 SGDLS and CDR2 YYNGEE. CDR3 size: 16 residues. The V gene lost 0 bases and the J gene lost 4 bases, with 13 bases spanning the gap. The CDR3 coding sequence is TGTGCCAGCAGCGTAGACAGCCTATCATATAATGAAAAACTGTTTTTT. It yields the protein CASSVDSLSYNEKLFF.

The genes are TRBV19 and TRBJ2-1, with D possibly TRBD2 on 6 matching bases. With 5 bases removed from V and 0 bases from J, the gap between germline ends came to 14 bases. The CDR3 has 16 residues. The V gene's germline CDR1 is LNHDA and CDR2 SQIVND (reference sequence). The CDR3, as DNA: TGTGCCAGTAGTCAGGACTATTCGAGCTCCTACAATGAGCAGTTCTTC. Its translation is CASSQDYSSSYNEQFF.

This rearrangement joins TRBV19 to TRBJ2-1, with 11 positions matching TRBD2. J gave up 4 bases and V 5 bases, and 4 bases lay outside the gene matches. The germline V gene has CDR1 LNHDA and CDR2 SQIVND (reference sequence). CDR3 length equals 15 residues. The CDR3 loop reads CASSPGTSGYNEQFF. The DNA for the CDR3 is TGTGCCAGTAGTCCCGGGACTAGCGGATACAATGAGCAGTTCTTC.

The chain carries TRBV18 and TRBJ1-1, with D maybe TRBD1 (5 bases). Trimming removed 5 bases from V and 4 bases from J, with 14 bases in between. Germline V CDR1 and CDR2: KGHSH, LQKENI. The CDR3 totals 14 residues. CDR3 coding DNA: TGTGCCAGCTCAGGGGGACTTTCCGGCACTGAAGCTTTCTTT. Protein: CASSGGLSGTEAFF.

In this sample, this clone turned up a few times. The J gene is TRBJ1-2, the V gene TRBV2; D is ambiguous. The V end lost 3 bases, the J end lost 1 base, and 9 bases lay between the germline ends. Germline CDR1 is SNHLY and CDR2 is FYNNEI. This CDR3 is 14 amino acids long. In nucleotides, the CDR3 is TGTGCCAGCAGTGAGAACGGTCTTAACTATGGCTACACCTTC. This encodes CASSENGLNYGYTF.

CDR3 amino acids: CASSPLGLGQLHF. Written as DNA, the CDR3 is TGTGCCAGCAGCCCCTTGGGACTAGGACAACTCCACTTT. The chain has TRBV2 and TRBJ1-6, with a weak D call TRBD1 (5 bases). Germline values: CDR1 SNHLY, CDR2 FYNNEI. The CDR3 sequence is 13 residues long. Trimming removed 6 bases at V and 16 bases at J, with 19 bases between.

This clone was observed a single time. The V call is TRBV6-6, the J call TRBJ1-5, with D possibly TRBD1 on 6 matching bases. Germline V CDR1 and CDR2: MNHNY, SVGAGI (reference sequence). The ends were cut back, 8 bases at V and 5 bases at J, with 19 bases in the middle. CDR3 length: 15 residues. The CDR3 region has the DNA TGTGCCAGCTGTTTACGGGGGGCGAGGTATCAGCCCCAGCATTTT. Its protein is CASCLRGARYQPQHF.

The CDR3 sequence is CASRGNSGGNTEAFF. DNA for the CDR3: TGTGCCAGCAGGGGAAACTCGGGAGGTAACACTGAAGCTTTCTTT. The chain has TRBV3-1 (or the pseudogene TRBV3-2) and TRBJ1-1; D is ambiguous. Germline CDR1 and CDR2: LGHDT and YNNKEL (reference sequence). Trimming took off 6 bases at V and 2 bases at J, with 16 bases between the two ends. CDR3 length equals 15 residues.

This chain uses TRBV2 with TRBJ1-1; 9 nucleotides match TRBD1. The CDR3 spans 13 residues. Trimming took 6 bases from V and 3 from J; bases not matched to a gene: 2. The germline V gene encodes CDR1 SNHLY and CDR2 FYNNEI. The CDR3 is CASSRDRDTEAFF. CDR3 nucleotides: TGTGCCAGCAGCCGGGACAGGGACACTGAAGCTTTCTTT.

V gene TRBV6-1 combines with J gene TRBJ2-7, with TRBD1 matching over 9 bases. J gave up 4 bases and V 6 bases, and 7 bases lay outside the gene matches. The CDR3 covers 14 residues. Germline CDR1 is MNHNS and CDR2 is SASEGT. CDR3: CASSPQGARYEQYF. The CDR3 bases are TGTGCCAGCAGCCCACAGGGGGCCAGGTACGAGCAGTACTTC.

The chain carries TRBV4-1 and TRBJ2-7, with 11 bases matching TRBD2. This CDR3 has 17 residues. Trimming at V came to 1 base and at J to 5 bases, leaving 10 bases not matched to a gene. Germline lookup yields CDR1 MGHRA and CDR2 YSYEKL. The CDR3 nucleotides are TGCGCCAGCAGCCAAGGGTCGGCTAGCGGGAGGAGGAACGAGCAGTACTTC. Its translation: CASSQGSASGRRNEQYF.

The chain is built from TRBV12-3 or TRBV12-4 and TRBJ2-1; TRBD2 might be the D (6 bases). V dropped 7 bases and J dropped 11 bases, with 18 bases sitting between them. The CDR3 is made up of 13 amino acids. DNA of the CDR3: TGTGCCAGCATTCCGGGACTCACTTTCCAGCAGTTCTTC. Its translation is CASIPGLTFQQFF.

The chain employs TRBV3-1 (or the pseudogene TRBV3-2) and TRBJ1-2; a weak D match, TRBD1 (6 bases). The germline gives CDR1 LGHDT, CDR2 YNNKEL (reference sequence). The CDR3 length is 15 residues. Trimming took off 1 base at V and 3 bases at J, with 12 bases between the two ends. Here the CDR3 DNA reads TGTGCCAGCAGCCAAGTCGGGGGGGGCCACTATGGCTACACCTTC. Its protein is CASSQVGGGHYGYTF.

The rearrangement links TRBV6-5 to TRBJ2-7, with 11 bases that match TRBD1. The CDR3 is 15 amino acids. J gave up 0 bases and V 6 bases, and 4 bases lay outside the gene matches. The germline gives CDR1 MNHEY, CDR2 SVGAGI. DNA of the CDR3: TGTGCCAGCAGATCCGGGACAGGGGGCTCCTACGAGCAGTACTTC. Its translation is CASRSGTGGSYEQYF.

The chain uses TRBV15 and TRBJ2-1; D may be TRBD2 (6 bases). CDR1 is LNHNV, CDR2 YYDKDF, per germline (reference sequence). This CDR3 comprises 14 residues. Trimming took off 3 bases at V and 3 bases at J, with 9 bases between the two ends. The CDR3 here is CATSSGSGYNEQFF. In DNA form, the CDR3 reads TGTGCCACCAGCAGCGGGAGTGGCTACAATGAGCAGTTCTTC.

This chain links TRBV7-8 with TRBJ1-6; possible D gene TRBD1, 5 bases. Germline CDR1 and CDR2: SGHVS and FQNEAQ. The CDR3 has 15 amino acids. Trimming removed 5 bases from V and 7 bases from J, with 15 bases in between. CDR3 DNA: TGTGCCAGCAGCGGCCAAGGTGGGGCAAATTCACCCCTCCACTTT. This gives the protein CASSGQGGANSPLHF.

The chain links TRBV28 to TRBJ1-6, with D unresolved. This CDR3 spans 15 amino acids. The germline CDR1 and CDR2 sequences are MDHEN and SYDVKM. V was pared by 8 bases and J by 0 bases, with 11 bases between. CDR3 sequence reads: CASGLGSSYNSPLHF. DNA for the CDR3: TGTGCCAGCGGACTAGGGTCCTCCTATAATTCACCCCTCCACTTT.

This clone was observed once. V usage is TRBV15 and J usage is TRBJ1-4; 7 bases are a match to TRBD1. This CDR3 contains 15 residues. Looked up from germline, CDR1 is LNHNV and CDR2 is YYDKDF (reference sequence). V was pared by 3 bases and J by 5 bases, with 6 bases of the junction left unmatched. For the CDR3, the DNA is TGTGCCACCAGCAGGAGTCGGGACAGAAATGAAAAACTGTTTTTT. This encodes CATSRSRDRNEKLFF. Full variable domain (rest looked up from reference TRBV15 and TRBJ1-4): DAMVIQNPRYQVTQFGKPVTLSCSQTLNHNVMYWYQQKSSQAPKLLFHYYDKDFNNEADTPDNFQSRRPNTSFCFLDIRSPGLGDTAMYLCATSRSRDRNEKLFFGSGTQLSVL.

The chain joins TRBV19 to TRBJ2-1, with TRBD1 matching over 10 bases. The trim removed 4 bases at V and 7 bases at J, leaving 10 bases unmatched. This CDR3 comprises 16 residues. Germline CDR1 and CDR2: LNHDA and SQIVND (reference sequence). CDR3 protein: CASSTRRQGARNEQFF. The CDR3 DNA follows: TGTGCCAGTAGTACCCGCCGACAGGGGGCTCGTAATGAGCAGTTCTTC.

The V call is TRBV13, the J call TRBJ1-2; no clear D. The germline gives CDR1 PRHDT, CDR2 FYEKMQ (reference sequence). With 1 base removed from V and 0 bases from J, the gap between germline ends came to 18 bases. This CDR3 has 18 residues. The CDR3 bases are TGTGCCAGCAGCTTAGATGGGAGAGGACGGATAGCTAACTATGGCTACACCTTC. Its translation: CASSLDGRGRIANYGYTF.